Detailed here is one T cell receptor beta chain. What it binds is unknown. This specimen comes from a study of T-cell reconstitution after alpha-beta-depleted transplantation in children. Findings and caveats of the study: Approximately two months post-transplant, alpha-beta T cells reportedly originated from several hundred expanded graft clones.

Library preparation (for TCRbeta) was performed with unique molecular identifiers. MiXCR, applied by TCRdb to the PCR reads, yields one record per CDR3 protein. Of about 580,000 distinct CDR3 sequences listed, 23% are singletons. CDR1 and CDR2 (germline): LNHNV, YYDKDF (reference sequence). The CDR3 extends over 18 amino acids. The V and J ends lost 1 base and 4 bases respectively, with 20 bases between them. The material sequenced was PBMCs, mostly from graft donor cells, taken 360 days after TCRalphabeta/CD19-depleted stem cell transplant. This clonotype was obtained from a boy less than two years old who had a stem cell transplant for acute myeloid leukemia, so the T cells may come from the graft donor. The V call is TRBV15, the J call TRBJ2-1; D is tentatively TRBD1 or TRBD2 (5 bases each). The CDR3 nucleotides read TGTGCCACCAGCAGAGGAGGGACGGCCGGACTTGGGTACAATGAGCAGTTCTTC. It yields the protein CATSRGGTAGLGYNEQFF.